These T cell receptor beta chains were read from a single sample in a study of shared clonotypes between healthy human individuals. The data were produced by immunoSEQ multiplex PCR, yet TCRdb's version contains in-frame clones alone and is incomplete. Here the sample spans roughly 2,000,000 clones, about 93% being singletons. The sequenced sample consisted of naive CD8+ T cells from PBMCs. These receptors were taken from a man between 18 and 29 years old in good health. Some clones in this sample may be carry-over from other donors' samples. Each CDR3 is given with its conserved first and last residue. Fields, in order: clone size, J gene, D gene, V gene, CDR3 protein, CDR3 DNA. A D gene is named only where the DNA matches it firmly. Only some rows state a clone size, as once, few, many or a class for expanded clones.

>few|TRBJ2-7|TRBD2|TRBV7-9
CASSSLAGVLSYEQYF
TGTGCCAGCAGCTCGCTAGCGGGAGTTTTGTCCTACGAGCAGTACTTC
>-|TRBJ2-2|-|TRBV14
CASSQGHRVGTGELFF
TGTGCCAGCAGCCAAGGCCACAGGGTGGGCACCGGGGAGCTGTTTTTT
>-|TRBJ1-4|TRBD1|TRBV2
CASKTRDRGNEKLFF
TGTGCCAGCAAGACCCGGGACAGGGGTAATGAAAAACTGTTTTTT
>-|TRBJ2-5|-|TRBV11-2
CASSLELGKGQETQYF
TGTGCCAGCAGCTTAGAGCTGGGAAAGGGGCAAGAGACCCAGTACTTC
>-|TRBJ2-7|-|TRBV28
CASSSGTDYEQYF
TGTGCCAGCAGTTCGGGCACCGATTACGAGCAGTACTTC
>-|TRBJ2-7|-|TRBV7-9
CASSSGTAGEEQYF
TGTGCCAGCAGCTCCGGGACGGCCGGGGAAGAGCAGTACTTC
>once|TRBJ2-3|-|TRBV28
CASSLSTVRSTDTQYF
TGTGCCAGCAGTTTATCGACAGTAAGATCCACAGATACGCAGTATTTT
>-|TRBJ2-5|-|TRBV13
CASSRILDQETQYF
TGTGCCAGCAGCCGCATACTAGACCAAGAGACCCAGTACTTC
>-|TRBJ2-3|-|TRBV19
CASSGRVRDTQYF
TGTGCCAGTAGTGGCAGGGTGAGAGATACGCAGTATTTT
>-|TRBJ1-1|TRBD1|TRBV13
CASSLGEGAMNTEAFF
TGTGCCAGCAGCTTAGGAGAGGGGGCGATGAACACTGAAGCTTTCTTT
>-|TRBJ1-1|-|TRBV6-1
CASSDRQVNTEAFF
TGTGCCAGCAGTGATCGACAGGTGAACACTGAAGCTTTCTTT
>-|TRBJ2-7|TRBD2|TRBV5-8
CASRGGLEQYF
TGTGCCTCTCGGGGGGGATTGGAGCAGTACTTC